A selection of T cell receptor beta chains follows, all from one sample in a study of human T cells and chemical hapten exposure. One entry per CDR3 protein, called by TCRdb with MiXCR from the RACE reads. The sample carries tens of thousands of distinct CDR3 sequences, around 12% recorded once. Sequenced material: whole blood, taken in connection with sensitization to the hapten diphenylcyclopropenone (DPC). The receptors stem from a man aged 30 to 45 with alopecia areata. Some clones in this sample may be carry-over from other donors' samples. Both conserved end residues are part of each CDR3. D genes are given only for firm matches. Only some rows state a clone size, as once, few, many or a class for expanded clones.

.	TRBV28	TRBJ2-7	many	CASRTGPVGEQYF	TGTGCCAGCAGAACCGGGCCGGTCGGAGAGCAGTACTTC
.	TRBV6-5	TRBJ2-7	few	CASSYSSGQRAYEQYF	TGTGCCAGCAGTTACTCGTCGGGGCAGAGAGCCTACGAGCAGTACTTC
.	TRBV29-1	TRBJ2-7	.	CSVWGSYEQYF	TGCAGCGTTTGGGGGTCCTACGAGCAGTACTTC
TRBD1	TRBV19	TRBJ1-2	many	CASRFFGTGAIYGYTF	TGTGCCAGTAGATTTTTTGGGACAGGTGCGATCTATGGCTACACCTTC
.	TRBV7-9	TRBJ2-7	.	CASSLSLQYEQYF	TGTGCCAGCAGCTTATCCTTACAGTACGAGCAGTACTTC
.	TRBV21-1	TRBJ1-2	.	CASSKVSLRGYTF	TGTGCCAGCAGCAAAGTAAGCCTACGTGGCTACACCTTC
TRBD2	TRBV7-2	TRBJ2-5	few	CASSFRASGGRTQETQYF	TGTGCCAGCAGCTTTCGGGCTAGCGGGGGCCGGACCCAAGAGACCCAGTACTTC
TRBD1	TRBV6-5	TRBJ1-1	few	CASSYERGQGIAFF	TGTGCCAGCAGTTACGAGAGAGGACAGGGGATAGCTTTCTTT
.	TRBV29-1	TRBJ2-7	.	CSVEWDWGGEQYF	TGCAGCGTTGAATGGGACTGGGGAGGCGAGCAGTACTTC
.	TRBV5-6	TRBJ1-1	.	CASSFRRGGTEAFF	TGTGCCAGCAGCTTTCGGCGGGGAGGAACTGAAGCTTTCTTT
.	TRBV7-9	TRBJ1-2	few	CASSLRITPGPHGYTF	TGTGCCAGCAGCTTAAGGATCACCCCGGGTCCACATGGCTACACCTTC
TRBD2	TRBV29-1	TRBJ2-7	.	CSTLSSGGAYEQYF	TGCAGCACCCTCTCTAGCGGGGGGGCGTACGAGCAGTACTTC
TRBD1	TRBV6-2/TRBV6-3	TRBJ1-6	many	CASSYIGGSPLHF	TGTGCCAGCAGTTACATAGGGGGCTCACCCCTCCACTTT
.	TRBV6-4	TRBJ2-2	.	CASALYRNTGELFF	TGTGCCAGCGCCCTGTACAGGAACACCGGGGAGCTGTTTTTT
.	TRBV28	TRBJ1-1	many	CASSLGGAEAFF	TGTGCCAGCAGCTTGGGGGGTGCTGAAGCTTTCTTT
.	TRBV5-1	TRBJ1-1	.	CASSFLRVNSEHTEAFF	TGCGCCAGCAGCTTTTTGAGAGTGAACAGCGAGCACACTGAAGCTTTCTTT
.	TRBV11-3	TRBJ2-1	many	CASSPWRSSYNEQFF	TGTGCCAGCAGTCCCTGGCGGAGCTCCTACAATGAGCAGTTCTTC
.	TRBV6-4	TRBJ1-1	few	CASSEATNTEAFF	TGTGCCAGCAGTGAGGCGACTAACACTGAAGCTTTCTTT
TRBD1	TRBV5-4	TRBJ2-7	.	CASSPRTGRHEQYF	TGTGCCAGCAGCCCGAGGACAGGGCGGCACGAGCAGTACTTC
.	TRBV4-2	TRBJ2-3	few	CASSQEGTRASTDTQYF	TGTGCCAGCAGCCAAGAAGGGACACGAGCTAGCACAGATACGCAGTATTTT
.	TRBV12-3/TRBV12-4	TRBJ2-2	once	CASSRGSDTGELFF	TGTGCCAGCAGTCGGGGCAGCGATACCGGGGAGCTGTTTTTT
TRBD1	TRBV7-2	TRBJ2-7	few	CASSPGQGIPYEQYF	TGTGCCAGCAGCCCGGGACAGGGAATTCCCTACGAGCAGTACTTC
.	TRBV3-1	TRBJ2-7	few	CASSLGGLYEQYF	TGTGCCAGCAGCCTTGGGGGGCTCTACGAGCAGTACTTC
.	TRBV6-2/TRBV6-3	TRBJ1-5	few	CASSYVGGQPQHF	TGTGCCAGCAGTTACGTAGGGGGTCAGCCCCAGCATTTT
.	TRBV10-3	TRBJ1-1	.	CAISDPGTEAFF	TGTGCCATCAGTGATCCGGGCACTGAAGCTTTCTTT
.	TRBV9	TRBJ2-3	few	CASSVASLVDTQYF	TGTGCCAGCAGCGTAGCTAGCCTAGTAGATACGCAGTATTTT
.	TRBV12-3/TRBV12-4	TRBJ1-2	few	CASSLVVADYGYTF	TGTGCCAGCAGTTTAGTAGTCGCAGACTATGGCTACACCTTC
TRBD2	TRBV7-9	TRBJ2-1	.	CASSFFSGGAPDNEQFF	TGTGCCAGCAGCTTTTTTAGCGGGGGGGCCCCCGACAATGAGCAGTTCTTC
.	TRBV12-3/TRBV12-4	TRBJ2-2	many	CASSPVTGADRTGELFF	TGTGCCAGCAGCCCAGTGACCGGGGCCGACCGGACCGGGGAGCTGTTTTTT
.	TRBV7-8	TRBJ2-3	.	CASSLDKPPDTQYF	TGTGCCAGCAGCTTAGACAAGCCGCCAGATACGCAGTATTTT
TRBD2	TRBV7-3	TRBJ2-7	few	CASSPGGALSYEQYF	TGTGCCAGCAGCCCCGGGGGGGCGTTGTCCTACGAGCAGTACTTC
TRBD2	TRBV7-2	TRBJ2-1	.	CASSLGRGEYNEQFF	TGTGCCAGCAGCTTAGGTCGGGGGGAGTACAATGAGCAGTTCTTC
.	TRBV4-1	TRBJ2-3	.	CASSQDRSYSTDTQYF	TGCGCCAGCAGCCAAGATCGCAGCTATAGCACAGATACGCAGTATTTT
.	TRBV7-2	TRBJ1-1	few	CASSPRGDSGWNTEAFF	TGTGCCAGCAGCCCCCGGGGCGACAGCGGATGGAACACTGAAGCTTTCTTT
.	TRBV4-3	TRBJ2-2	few	CASSQARTGELFF	TGCGCCAGCAGCCAAGCAAGGACCGGGGAGCTGTTTTTT
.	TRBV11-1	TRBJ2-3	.	CASSLVAYRGTQYF	TGTGCCAGCAGCTTAGTCGCGTATCGGGGGACGCAGTATTTT
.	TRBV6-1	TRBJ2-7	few	CASSPTGGGYEQYF	TGTGCCAGTTCCCCGACCGGGGGAGGCTACGAGCAGTACTTC